A selection of T cell receptor beta chains follows, all from one sample in a study of blood T cell repertoires in COVID-19. Repertoires were generated with immunoSEQ multiplex PCR, while TCRdb's copy carries only in-frame clones and drops some. Of about 200,000 clones in the sample, roughly 82% were seen once. Material for sequencing was peripheral blood. The receptors come from a woman aged 55-75 years with COVID-19, enrolled during active disease. Both conserved end residues are part of each CDR3. The D gene is left open where the match is weak. Clone sizes are given selectively: once, few, many, or a class where the clone is expanded.

clone_size	v_call	d_call	j_call	cdr3_nt	cdr3_aa
-	TRBV7-2	TRBD1	TRBJ2-7	TGTGCCAGCAGCCCCGGGACAGCCTTTGGCGAGCAGTACTTC	CASSPGTAFGEQYF
-	TRBV5-1	TRBD1	TRBJ1-2	TGCGCCAGCAGCTTGGCCGGGGGACAGGGGGCAGTCTATGGCTACACCTTC	CASSLAGGQGAVYGYTF
medium-sized	TRBV13	TRBD2	TRBJ2-3	TGTGCCAGCAGCTTAGCGACTAGCGGGGTCACAGATACGCAGTATTTT	CASSLATSGVTDTQYF
-	TRBV6-2/TRBV6-3	TRBD2	TRBJ2-2	TGTGCCAGCAGTTACGGGGCTAGCGGGGGCCCTGCGAACACCGGGGAGCTGTTTTTT	CASSYGASGGPANTGELFF
-	TRBV7-2	-	TRBJ1-1	TGTGCCAGCAGCTTAGGGCGGTACACTGAAGCTTTCTTT	CASSLGRYTEAFF
-	TRBV19	TRBD2	TRBJ2-3	TGTGCCAGTAGTGGACCGGGACTAGTATCAGATACGCAGTATTTT	CASSGPGLVSDTQYF
few	TRBV7-7	TRBD2	TRBJ2-5	TGTGCTAGCAGCTTCCAACTAGCGGGGTTGGAGACCCAGTACTTC	CASSFQLAGLETQYF
once	TRBV28	TRBD1	TRBJ1-5	TGTGCCAGCAACACGGGACAGGGAAGCAATCAGCCCCAGCATTTT	CASNTGQGSNQPQHF
-	TRBV28	-	TRBJ1-5	TGTGCCAGCAGTTCGGGACAAAGTCCTTGGCAGCCCCAGCATTTT	CASSSGQSPWQPQHF
once	TRBV4-1	TRBD2	TRBJ2-7	TGCGCCAGCAGCCAAGGGCTAGCGGGAGTGTACGAGCAGTACTTC	CASSQGLAGVYEQYF
-	TRBV6-5	-	TRBJ2-1	TGTGCCAGCTCCTACCCCGGCTACAATGAGCAGTTCTTC	CASSYPGYNEQFF
-	TRBV19	-	TRBJ2-6	TGTGCCAGTAGTACCTCCCTGAGCTCTGGGGCCAACGTCCTGACTTTC	CASSTSLSSGANVLTF
-	TRBV28	-	TRBJ1-2	TGTGCCAGCTTCCCCGTGGTGCGCCTCTCCCATGGCTACACCTTC	CASFPVVRLSHGYTF
-	TRBV5-4	TRBD2	TRBJ2-3	TGTGCCAGCACCTCGGGGGGTGGGAGGGCCGCGACGCAGTATTTT	CASTSGGGRAATQYF
-	TRBV7-2	-	TRBJ2-3	TGTGCCAGCAGGGGCGGGGCCTACACAGATACGCAGTATTTT	CASRGGAYTDTQYF
-	TRBV19	TRBD1	TRBJ1-5	TGTGCCAGTACCCCCGAGGGACAGGGACAGCCCCAGCATTTT	CASTPEGQGQPQHF
-	TRBV10-3	TRBD1	TRBJ2-1	TGTGCCATCAGCCACCGGGACAGGGGGCTCAATGAGCAGTTCTTC	CAISHRDRGLNEQFF
-	TRBV7-9	TRBD1	TRBJ2-3	TGTGCCAGCAGCTTAGCCCGAGACAGGGACATCACAGATACGCAGTATTTT	CASSLARDRDITDTQYF
once	TRBV9	-	TRBJ1-2	TGTGCCAGCAGCGTAGATGGGGCAGGGGGCTACACCTTC	CASSVDGAGGYTF
-	TRBV28	-	TRBJ1-4	TGTGCCAGCAGTTCTTCCGGCAGGTTTAATGAAAAACTGTTTTTT	CASSSSGRFNEKLFF
few	TRBV6-5	TRBD1	TRBJ2-2	TGTGCCAGCAGAATCGGACAGGGTTTCACCGGGGAGCTGTTTTTT	CASRIGQGFTGELFF
-	TRBV7-3	TRBD2	TRBJ2-5	TGTGCCAGCAGCTACGGGGGGGAGACCCAGTACTTC	CASSYGGETQYF
-	TRBV5-1	-	TRBJ2-1	TGCGCCAGCAGCTTGGATCCCTACAGCAATGAGCAGTTCTTC	CASSLDPYSNEQFF
many	TRBV29-1	-	TRBJ2-1	TGCAGCGTTGAAGGCCCCGGGGGAAAGCGGCAGTTCTTC	CSVEGPGGKRQFF
few	TRBV29-1	-	TRBJ2-1	TGCAGCGTTGGACTAGACGATGAGCAGTTCTTC	CSVGLDDEQFF
-	TRBV6-5	TRBD1	TRBJ2-2	TGTGCCAGCCAAGGGGACAGCATCTTCACCGGGGAGCTGTTTTTT	CASQGDSIFTGELFF
-	TRBV2	-	TRBJ2-5	TGTGCCAGCAGTGCACTCGGGACCCAGTACTTC	CASSALGTQYF
-	TRBV9	-	TRBJ1-2	TGTGCCAGCAGCGCACGTACAGGGAACTATGGCTACACCTTC	CASSARTGNYGYTF
-	TRBV7-8	-	TRBJ2-1	TGTGCCAGCCGCCGGACTTCCTCCTACAATGAGCAGTTCTTC	CASRRTSSYNEQFF
-	TRBV7-9	TRBD2	TRBJ2-3	TGTGCCAGCAAGCCCCCGAGGGATAGCGGGGGGACAAGCACAGATACGCAGTATTTT	CASKPPRDSGGTSTDTQYF
-	TRBV19	TRBD1	TRBJ1-5	TGTGCCAGTACCCCCAGGACAGGAGTTAATCAGCCCCAGCATTTT	CASTPRTGVNQPQHF
-	TRBV19	-	TRBJ1-4	TGTGCCAGTAGTCTCCCGGCAGGCTGGAATGAAAAACTGTTTTTT	CASSLPAGWNEKLFF
-	TRBV25-1	-	TRBJ1-2	TGTGCCAGCAGTGAAACCAGAAACTATGGCTACACCTTC	CASSETRNYGYTF
-	TRBV7-6	TRBD1	TRBJ2-2	TGTGCCAGCAGCCGCGAGGCGGGACAGGGGTTGGGGGAGCTGTTTTTT	CASSREAGQGLGELFF
-	TRBV18	TRBD1	TRBJ2-1	TGTGCCAGCTCACCATCGACAGGGCTGGGCGAGCAGTTCTTC	CASSPSTGLGEQFF
-	TRBV15	-	TRBJ1-4	TGTGCCACCAGCACTCCAGGGGCCGAGGGGGAAAAACTGTTTTTT	CATSTPGAEGEKLFF
once	TRBV28	-	TRBJ1-2	TGTGCCAGCACCGGGGTGGAGGGAGGGAACTATGGCTACACCTTC	CASTGVEGGNYGYTF
few	TRBV11-3	-	TRBJ2-3	TGTGCCAGCAGCAGGACTATTACAGATACGCAGTATTTT	CASSRTITDTQYF
-	TRBV20-1	-	TRBJ2-3	TGCAGTGCTAGAACTGGTATAACGCAGTATTTT	CSARTGITQYF
-	TRBV6-5	TRBD1	TRBJ2-7	TGTGCCAGCAGTTCCCCGGGACAGGGATACGAGCAGTACTTC	CASSSPGQGYEQYF
few	TRBV19	TRBD1	TRBJ2-3	TGTGCCAGTAAACGGGCAGGGGGATTAGATACGCAGTATTTT	CASKRAGGLDTQYF
many	TRBV19	TRBD2	TRBJ2-2	TGTGCCAGTAGCACCTCCGGGACTAGAGTCACCGGGGAGCTGTTTTTT	CASSTSGTRVTGELFF